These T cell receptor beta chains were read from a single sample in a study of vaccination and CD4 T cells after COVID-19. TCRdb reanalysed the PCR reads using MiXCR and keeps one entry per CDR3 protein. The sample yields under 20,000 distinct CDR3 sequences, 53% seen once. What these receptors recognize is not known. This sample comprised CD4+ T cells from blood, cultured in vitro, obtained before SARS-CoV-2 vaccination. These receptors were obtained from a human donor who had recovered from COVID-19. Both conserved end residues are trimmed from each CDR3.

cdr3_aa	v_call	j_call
ASSLRIRNGDTGELF	TRBV7-2	TRBJ2-2
ASSIVENNQPQH	TRBV19	TRBJ1-5
ASSSGLAGLEQY	TRBV5-8	TRBJ2-7
ASSRTGTSLETQY	TRBV6-2/TRBV6-3	TRBJ2-5
ASRPDETGNTEAF	TRBV7-9	TRBJ1-1
ASMNWTVQAF	TRBV12-3/TRBV12-4	TRBJ1-1
ASRTQGLSYEQY	TRBV2	TRBJ2-7
ASSGNRGYQETQY	TRBV2	TRBJ2-5
ASSGPGANYGYT	TRBV2	TRBJ1-2
ASTLRSGSTSTDTQY	TRBV7-2	TRBJ2-3
ATRRFGTSGKIVAYNEQF	TRBV15	TRBJ2-1
ASSSITPRNQH	TRBV28	TRBJ1-5
ASSPRGLAGQKQY	TRBV27	TRBJ2-3
SARGQGAGATYEQY	TRBV20-1	TRBJ2-7
ASSLKSNTGELF	TRBV7-3	TRBJ2-2
ASRDRGTKNIQY	TRBV27	TRBJ2-4
ASSEDLGGQPQH	TRBV2	TRBJ1-5
ASSPAGRLDWF	TRBV12-1	TRBJ2-1
SAAQRNGALGELF	TRBV20-1	TRBJ2-2
ASSLRTGRAPQH	TRBV12-3/TRBV12-4	TRBJ1-5
ASSGRGQGAFEKLF	TRBV28	TRBJ1-4
ASSINRDQPQH	TRBV18	TRBJ1-5
ASSLRWGDFEPEAF	TRBV7-9	TRBJ1-1
ATSDPNLGTDYT	TRBV24-1	TRBJ1-2
SARDLAGGSTDTQY	TRBV20-1	TRBJ2-3
SAREWRLATEQF	TRBV20-1	TRBJ2-1
ASRPGQATYEQY	TRBV28	TRBJ2-7
ASRDPGPSEQY	TRBV28	TRBJ2-7
SAGTSGQEQF	TRBV29-1	TRBJ2-1
AWSVLHRGGSPLH	TRBV30	TRBJ1-6
ASRLGQGTDTQY	TRBV2	TRBJ2-3
ASSRGENTEAF	TRBV6-1	TRBJ1-1
SARDELAGGMSHSYEQY	TRBV20-1	TRBJ2-7
ASSIGGHTGELF	TRBV19	TRBJ2-2
ASSYSGAQGTEAF	TRBV6-5	TRBJ1-1
ASSSSSGSSYEQY	TRBV5-4	TRBJ2-7
AWSVPRTSGRETKTQY	TRBV30	TRBJ2-5
SASFPTAGDTDTQY	TRBV20-1	TRBJ2-3
SVLGPTNTEAF	TRBV20-1	TRBJ1-1
ASSVGLNEQF	TRBV9	TRBJ2-1
ASSVEGTEAF	TRBV9	TRBJ1-1
ASSPGTGANTGELF	TRBV6-4	TRBJ2-2
ASSYGQSYGTQY	TRBV7-9	TRBJ2-3
ASNPSGSSYNEQF	TRBV6-1	TRBJ2-1
ASSWGGARNEQF	TRBV6-1	TRBJ2-1